The 5 T cell receptor gamma chains below all came from one sample that was sequenced in a study of human gamma delta and Vdelta1 T cells. TCRdb made new clone calls on the PCR reads using CATT. The table shows several hundred gamma-chain clones, with roughly 13% occurring only once. The sample was Vdelta1 gamma-delta T cells from blood. The receptors come from a human donor in good health.

This chain joins TRGV3 and TRGJP2. Germline V lookup: CDR1 VTNTFY, CDR2 YDVSTARD (reference sequence). The CDR3 sequence is 14 residues long. V lost 6 bases to trimming and J lost 0 bases; unmatched junction nucleotides: 4. CDR3 in DNA: TGTGCCACCTGGAAATATAGTAGTGATTGGATCAAGACGTTT. Amino acids: CATWKYSSDWIKTF.

Relative to its sample, this clone is medium-sized. The gene calls are TRGV2 and TRGJ1 or TRGJ2. CDR1 and CDR2 (germline): EGSNGY, YDSYNSKV. This CDR3 has 13 amino acids. The V gene end was trimmed by 0 bases and the J gene end by 7 bases; junction bases not matched to a gene: 6. The CDR3 nucleotides read TGTGCCACCTGGGACGGGCCGGGATATAAGAAACTCTTT. As protein: CATWDGPGYKKLF.

The count of this clone is one. This chain joins TRGV10 and TRGJP1. TRGV10 is identified as an open reading frame with a role that is uncertain. The CDR3 is made up of 13 amino acids. V dropped 9 bases and J dropped 3; count of bases not matched to a gene: 5. The CDR3 here is CAACNSTGWFKIF. The DNA for the CDR3 is TGTGCTGCGTGCAATTCCACTGGTTGGTTCAAGATATTT.

The chain recombines TRGV10 with TRGJP1. TRGV10 is flagged as an ORF with uncertain function. This CDR3 is 16 amino acids long. J lost 0 bases, V lost 8 bases, and 10 bases had no gene match. This CDR3 is CAAWDQSYTTGWFKIF. CDR3 in DNA: TGTGCTGCGTGGGACCAATCCTATACCACTGGTTGGTTCAAGATATTT.

Judged by abundance, this clone is large. V is TRGV5 and J is TRGJ1 or TRGJ2. The germline gives CDR1 VINAFY, CDR2 YDVSNSKD. V trimming: 0 bases; J trimming: 8 bases; junction bases outside the gene matches: 4. This CDR3 spans 12 amino acids. DNA of the CDR3: TGTGCCACCTGGGACAGGCCCAATAAGAAACTCTTT. Translating gives CATWDRPNKKLF.